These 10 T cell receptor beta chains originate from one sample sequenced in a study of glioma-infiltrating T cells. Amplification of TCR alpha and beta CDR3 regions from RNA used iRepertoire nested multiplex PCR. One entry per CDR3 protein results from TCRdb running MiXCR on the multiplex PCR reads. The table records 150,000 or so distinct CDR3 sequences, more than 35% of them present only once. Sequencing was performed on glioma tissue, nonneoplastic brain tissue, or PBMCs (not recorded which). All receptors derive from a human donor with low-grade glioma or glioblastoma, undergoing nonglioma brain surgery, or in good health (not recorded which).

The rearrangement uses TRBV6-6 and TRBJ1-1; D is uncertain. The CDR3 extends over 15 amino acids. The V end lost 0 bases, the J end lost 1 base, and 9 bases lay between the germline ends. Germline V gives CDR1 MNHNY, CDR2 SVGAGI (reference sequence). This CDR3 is CASSYSTMGNTEAFF. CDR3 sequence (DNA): TGTGCCAGCAGTTACTCGACAATGGGGAACACTGAAGCTTTCTTT.

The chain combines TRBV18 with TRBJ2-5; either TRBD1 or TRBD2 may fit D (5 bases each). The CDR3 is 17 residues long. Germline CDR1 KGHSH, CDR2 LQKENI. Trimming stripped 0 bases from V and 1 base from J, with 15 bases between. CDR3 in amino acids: CASSPPLYLGGQETQYF. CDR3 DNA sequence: TGTGCCAGCTCACCACCGCTTTATCTTGGGGGCCAAGAGACCCAGTACTTC.

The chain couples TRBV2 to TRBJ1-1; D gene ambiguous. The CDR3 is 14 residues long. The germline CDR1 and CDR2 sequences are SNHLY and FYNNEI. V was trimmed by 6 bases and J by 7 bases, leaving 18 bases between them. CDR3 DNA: TGTGCCAGCAGCGCGACCACAAAGGTTGTTGAAGCTTTCTTT. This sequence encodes CASSATTKVVEAFF.

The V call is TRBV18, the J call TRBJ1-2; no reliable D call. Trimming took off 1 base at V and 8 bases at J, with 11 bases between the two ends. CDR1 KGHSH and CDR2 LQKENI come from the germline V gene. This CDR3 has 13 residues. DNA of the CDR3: TGTGCCAGCTCACCACAGGCAGAGCGGGGCTACACCTTC. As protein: CASSPQAERGYTF.

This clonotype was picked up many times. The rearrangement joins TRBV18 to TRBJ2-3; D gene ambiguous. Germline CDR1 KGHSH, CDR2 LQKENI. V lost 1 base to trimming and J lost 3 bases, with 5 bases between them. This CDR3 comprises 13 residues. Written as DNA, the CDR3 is TGTGCCAGCTCACCACGGGAAACAGATACGCAGTATTTT. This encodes CASSPRETDTQYF.

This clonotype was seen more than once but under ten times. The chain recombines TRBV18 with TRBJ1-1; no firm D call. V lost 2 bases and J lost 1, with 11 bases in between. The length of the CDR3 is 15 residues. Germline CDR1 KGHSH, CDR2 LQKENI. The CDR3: CASSPTPTENTEAFF. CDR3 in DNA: TGTGCCAGCTCACCAACACCGACTGAGAACACTGAAGCTTTCTTT.

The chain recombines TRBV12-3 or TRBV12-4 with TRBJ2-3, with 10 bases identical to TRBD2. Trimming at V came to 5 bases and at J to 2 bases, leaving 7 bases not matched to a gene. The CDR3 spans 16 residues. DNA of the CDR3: TGTGCCAGCAGTCGGCTGAGCGGGAGGGACACAGATACGCAGTATTTT. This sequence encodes CASSRLSGRDTDTQYF.

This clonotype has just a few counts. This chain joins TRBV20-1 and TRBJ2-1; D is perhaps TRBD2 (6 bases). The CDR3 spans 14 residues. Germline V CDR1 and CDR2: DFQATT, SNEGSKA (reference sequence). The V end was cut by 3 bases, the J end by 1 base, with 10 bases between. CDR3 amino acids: CSARPAGSYNEQFF. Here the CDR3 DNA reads TGCAGTGCTAGGCCAGCGGGTTCCTACAATGAGCAGTTCTTC.

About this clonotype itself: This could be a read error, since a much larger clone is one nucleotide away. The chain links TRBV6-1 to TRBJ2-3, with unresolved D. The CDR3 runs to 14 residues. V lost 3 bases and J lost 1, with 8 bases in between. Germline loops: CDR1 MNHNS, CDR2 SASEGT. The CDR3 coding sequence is TGTGCCAGCAGTGACGTAGGGCGCACAGATACGCAGTATTTT. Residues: CASSDVGRTDTQYF.

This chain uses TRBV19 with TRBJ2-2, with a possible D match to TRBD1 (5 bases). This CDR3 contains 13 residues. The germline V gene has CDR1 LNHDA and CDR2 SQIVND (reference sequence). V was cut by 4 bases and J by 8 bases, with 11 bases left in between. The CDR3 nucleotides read TGTGCCAGTAGTACGGACATCCCGGGGGAGCTGTTTTTT. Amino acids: CASSTDIPGELFF. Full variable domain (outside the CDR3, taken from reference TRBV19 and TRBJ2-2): DGGITQSPKYLFRKEGQNVTLSCEQNLNHDAMYWYRQDPGQGLRLIYYSQIVNDFQKGDIAEGYSVSREKKESFPLTVTSAQKNPTAFYLCASSTDIPGELFFGEGSRLTVL.